This record covers a single TCR beta chain. Clones were sequenced by immunoSEQ multiplex PCR, and TCRdb holds only the in-frame ones, with some missing. This sample has 120,000 to 150,000 clones, with more than 80% found just once. This sample is part of a study of control samples from healthy donors and cancer patients. Deletions cut 8 bases from V and 0 bases from J, with 13 bases between. This CDR3 comprises 14 residues. Germline lookup yields CDR1 MGHRA and CDR2 YSYEKL. The receptor was isolated from a man between 18 and 29 years old in good health. The J gene is TRBJ1-1, the V gene TRBV4-1; no clear D gene. Source material: blood. The CDR3 nucleotides read TGCGCCAGCGGTAGGTACAGTGTGAACACTGAAGCTTTCTTT. It is translated as CASGRYSVNTEAFF.